This TCR beta chain comes out of a study of blood T cell repertoires in COVID-19. About the study: PBMCs, B-cell-depleted T cells, or T cells provided the cDNA or gDNA that made up the material.

Germline V gives CDR1 MNHEY, CDR2 SVGAGI. This CDR3 has 15 residues. Unmatched junction bases numbered 8, after V lost 7 bases and J lost 4 bases. Seattle cases were enrolled at active infection and followed longitudinally. How the authors handled the data: By means of reference gene primer amplification, nucleated cell counts were estimated. Clones were read by immunoSEQ multiplex PCR, and TCRdb kept only the in-frame ones, dropping some. Clonal size and the V and J genes are those of that table, whereas D and trimming came from the DNA. The sample consists of around 190,000 clones, about 81% of them appearing once.

The chain employs TRBV6-5 and TRBJ2-1; 9 positions agree with TRBD2. This receptor was identified in a woman aged 55-70 years with COVID-19, enrolled during active disease. Specimen: peripheral blood. In DNA form, the CDR3 reads TGTGCCAGCAAAAAGGCGGGAGGGCCGTACAATGAGCAGTTCTTC. Amino acids: CASKKAGGPYNEQFF.